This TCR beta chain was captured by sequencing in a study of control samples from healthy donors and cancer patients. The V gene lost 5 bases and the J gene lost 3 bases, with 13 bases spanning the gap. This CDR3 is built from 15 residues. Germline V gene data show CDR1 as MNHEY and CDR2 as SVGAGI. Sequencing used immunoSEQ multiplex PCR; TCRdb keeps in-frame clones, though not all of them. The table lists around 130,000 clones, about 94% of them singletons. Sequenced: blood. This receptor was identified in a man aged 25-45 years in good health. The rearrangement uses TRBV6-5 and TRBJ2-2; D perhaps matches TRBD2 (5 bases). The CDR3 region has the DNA TGTGCCAGCAGTATCCCGGGATTTTACACCGGGGAGCTGTTTTTT. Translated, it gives CASSIPGFYTGELFF.